These 8 T cell receptor beta chains originate from one sample sequenced in a study of PD-1 blockade in classical Hodgkin lymphoma. All patients relapsed after autologous stem cell transplantation, and brentuximab vedotin exposure varied. Libraries were prepared by immunoSEQ multiplex PCR; TCRdb keeps only in-frame clonotypes and omits some of them. The sample holds 43,000 or so clones, approximately 91% seen once. This sample comprised peripheral blood mononuclear cells (PBMCs), obtained at baseline. The receptors shown here come from a human donor with classical Hodgkin lymphoma.

The genes are TRBV19 and TRBJ1-1; D is unclear. The V gene lost 3 bases and the J gene lost 2 bases, with 16 bases spanning the gap. This CDR3 comprises 16 residues. Germline V gene data show CDR1 as LNHDA and CDR2 as SQIVND (reference sequence). This CDR3 is CASSMGVQTLNTEAFF. CDR3 DNA sequence: TGTGCCAGTAGTATGGGCGTCCAAACTCTTAACACTGAAGCTTTCTTT.

The rearrangement links TRBV5-1 to TRBJ2-1; TRBD2 matches 12 bases. The CDR3 runs to 17 residues. The junction had 10 bases not matched to a gene; V was cut back by 0 bases and J by 9 bases. CDR1 and CDR2 (germline): SGHRS, YFSETQ. The CDR3 DNA sequence: TGCGCCAGCAGCTTGGGTTCTAGCGGGGGGGCTTACGGTGAGCAGTTCTTC. It is translated as CASSLGSSGGAYGEQFF. The full variable domain, rest sourced from reference TRBV5-1 and TRBJ2-1, is KAGVTQTPRYLIKTRGQQVTLSCSPISGHRSVSWYQQTPGQGLQFLFEYFSETQRNKGNFPGRFSGRQFSNSRSEMNVSTLELGDSALYLCASSLGSSGGAYGEQFFGPGTRLTVL.

V is TRBV7-6 and J is TRBJ2-7; 9 bases map to TRBD1. V shed 5 bases, J shed 7 bases, and the junction held 9 bases outside the gene matches. Per germline, CDR1 SGHVS and CDR2 FNYEAQ. The CDR3 is made up of 14 amino acids. In DNA form, the CDR3 reads TGTGCCAGCAGCCTCCGGACAGGGGCGGATGAGCAGTACTTC. Its translation: CASSLRTGADEQYF. Full variable domain (remainder filled in from reference TRBV7-6 and TRBJ2-7): GAGVSQSPRYKVTKRGQDVALRCDPISGHVSLYWYRQALGQGPEFLTYFNYEAQQDKSGLPNDRFSAERPEGSISTLTIQRTEQRDSAMYRCASSLRTGADEQYFGPGTRLTVT.

This clone has just a few counts. The V gene is TRBV13, the J gene TRBJ2-3; TRBD2 matches at 8 bases. This CDR3 has 15 amino acids. Germline CDR1 and CDR2: PRHDT and FYEKMQ (reference sequence). With 5 bases clipped from V and 4 bases from J, the junction kept 8 bases outside the gene matches. The CDR3 protein is CASSMSGSRADTQYF. For the CDR3, the DNA is TGTGCCAGCAGCATGAGCGGGAGTAGGGCAGATACGCAGTATTTT.

The rearrangement links TRBV5-1 to TRBJ2-3, with 8 bases lining up with TRBD1. Looked up from germline, CDR1 is SGHRS and CDR2 is YFSETQ. Trimming took 4 bases from V and 7 from J; bases not matched to a gene: 8. The CDR3 is 14 amino acids. The CDR3 DNA reads TGCGCCAGCAGCCCCGACAGGGGCACTAATACGCAGTATTTT. Translating gives CASSPDRGTNTQYF.

The chain carries TRBV10-3 and TRBJ2-7, with D possibly being TRBD2 (6 bases). V lost 4 bases, J lost 5 bases, and 18 bases lay in between. Germline V lookup: CDR1 ENHRY, CDR2 SYGVKD. The CDR3 sequence is 15 residues long. CDR3 sequence: CAISGRDSPQDEQYF. For the CDR3, the DNA is TGTGCCATCAGTGGAAGGGACTCGCCCCAAGACGAGCAGTACTTC.

The V call is TRBV9, the J call TRBJ2-3, with D unclear. Trimming cost V 4 bases and J 3 bases, with 12 bases left between them. The CDR3 spans 14 residues. The germline gives CDR1 SGDLS, CDR2 YYNGEE. CDR3 sequence (DNA): TGTGCCAGCAGCATCCGAACAGATACAGATACGCAGTATTTT. Translation gives CASSIRTDTDTQYF.

This chain joins TRBV7-2 and TRBJ1-1; D is uncertain. Germline V CDR1 and CDR2: SGHTA, FQGNSA. There are 13 residues in the CDR3. V lost 5 bases to trimming and J lost 4 bases, with 11 bases between them. CDR3 nucleotide sequence: TGTGCCAGCAGCGCCGCGAGAGCCACTGAAGCTTTCTTT. This encodes CASSAARATEAFF.